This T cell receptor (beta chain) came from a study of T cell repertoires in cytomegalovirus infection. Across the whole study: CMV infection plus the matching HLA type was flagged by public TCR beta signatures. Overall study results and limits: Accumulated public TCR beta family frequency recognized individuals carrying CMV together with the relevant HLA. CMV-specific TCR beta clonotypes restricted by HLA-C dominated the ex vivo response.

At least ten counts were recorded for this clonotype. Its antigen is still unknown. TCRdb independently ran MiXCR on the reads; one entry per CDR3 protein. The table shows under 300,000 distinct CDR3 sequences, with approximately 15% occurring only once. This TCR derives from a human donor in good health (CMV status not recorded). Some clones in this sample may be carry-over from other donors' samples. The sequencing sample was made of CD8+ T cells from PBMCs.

This CDR3 is CASSSAGAVGETQYF. Written as DNA, the CDR3 is TGTGCCAGCAGCTCGGCGGGGGCCGTTGGAGAGACCCAGTACTTC. This chain joins TRBV7-9 and TRBJ2-5; TRBD2 might be the D (7 bases). The V gene lost 4 bases and the J gene lost 4 bases, with 16 bases spanning the gap. CDR1 and CDR2 (germline): SEHNR, FQNEAQ (reference sequence). The CDR3 loop spans 15 amino acids.